This T cell receptor (beta chain) derives from a study of blood T cell repertoires in COVID-19. V was pared by 4 bases and J by 8 bases, with 18 bases between. The CDR3 spans 15 residues. In germline, CDR1 is SGHRS, CDR2 YFSETQ. Profiling relied on immunoSEQ multiplex PCR, and the TCRdb table lists in-frame clones only, not all of them. The profile shows about 240,000 clones, about 90% of them singletons. The receptor was isolated from a man in his 60s who had recovered from COVID-19. Sequenced material: peripheral blood. V gene TRBV5-1 combines with J gene TRBJ1-4, with D uncertain. CDR3 bases: TGCGCCAGCAGCCCGACCGGGAAACAAGGGGAAAAACTGTTTTTT. It specifies CASSPTGKQGEKLFF.